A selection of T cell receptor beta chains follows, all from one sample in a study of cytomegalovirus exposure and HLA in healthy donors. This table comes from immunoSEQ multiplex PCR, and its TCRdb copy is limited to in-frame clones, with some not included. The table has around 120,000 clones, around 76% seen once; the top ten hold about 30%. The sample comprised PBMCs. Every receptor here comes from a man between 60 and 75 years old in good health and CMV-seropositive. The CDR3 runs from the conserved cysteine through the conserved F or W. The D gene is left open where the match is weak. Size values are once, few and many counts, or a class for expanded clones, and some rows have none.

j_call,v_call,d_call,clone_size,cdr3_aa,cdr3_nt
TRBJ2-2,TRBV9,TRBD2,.,CASSGRTSGRAGELFF,TGTGCCAGCAGCGGTAGGACTAGCGGGAGGGCCGGGGAGCTGTTTTTT
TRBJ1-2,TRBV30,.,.,CAWSGLITGGYTF,TGTGCCTGGAGTGGCTTAATAACAGGTGGCTACACCTTC
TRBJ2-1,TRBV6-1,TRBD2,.,CASSELAEGANEQFF,TGTGCCAGCAGTGAACTAGCGGAGGGCGCCAATGAGCAGTTCTTC
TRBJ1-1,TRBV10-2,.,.,CASNSVNTEAFF,TGCGCCAGCAATTCGGTGAACACTGAAGCTTTCTTT
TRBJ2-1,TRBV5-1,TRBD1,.,CASSFSLGTVDEQFF,TGCGCCAGCAGCTTCTCATTAGGGACAGTCGATGAGCAGTTCTTC
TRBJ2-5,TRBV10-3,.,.,CAISPRQETQYF,TGTGCCATCAGTCCCAGACAAGAGACCCAGTACTTC
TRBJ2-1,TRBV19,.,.,CASSRRDIDDEQFF,TGTGCCAGTAGTAGGCGGGATATAGACGATGAGCAGTTCTTC
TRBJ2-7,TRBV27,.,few,CASSFIVGAGPYEQYF,TGTGCCAGCAGTTTTATAGTTGGGGCGGGACCCTACGAGCAGTACTTC
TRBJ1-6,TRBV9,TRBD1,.,CASSVSTGGGPNSPLHF,TGTGCCAGCAGCGTTTCGACAGGGGGCGGTCCAAATTCACCCCTCCACTTT
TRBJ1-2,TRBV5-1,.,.,CASRGGPTAGDYGYTF,TGCGCCAGCAGGGGGGGTCCGACAGCGGGAGACTATGGCTACACCTTC
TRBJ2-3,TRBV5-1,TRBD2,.,CASSLGIAGGTDTQYF,TGCGCCAGCAGCTTGGGGATAGCGGGAGGCACAGATACGCAGTATTTT
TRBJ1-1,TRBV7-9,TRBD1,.,CASSGTGGDVTFF,TGTGCCAGCAGCGGGACAGGGGGCGACGTCACTTTCTTT
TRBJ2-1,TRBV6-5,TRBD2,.,CATSLPGGPEEQFF,TGTGCCACCTCCCTCCCGGGAGGGCCCGAAGAGCAGTTCTTC
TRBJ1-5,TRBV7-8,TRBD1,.,CASRNDGGTGYNQQPQHF,TGTGCCAGCAGGAATGACGGGGGGACAGGGTACAACCAACAGCCCCAGCATTTT
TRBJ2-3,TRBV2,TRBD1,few,CASRTGTGASRDTQYF,TGTGCCAGCAGGACAGGGACAGGGGCTTCAAGAGATACGCAGTATTTT
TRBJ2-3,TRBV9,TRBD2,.,CASSVPAGGDADTQYF,TGTGCCAGCAGCGTCCCAGCGGGAGGGGATGCAGATACGCAGTATTTT
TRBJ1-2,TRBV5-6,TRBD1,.,CASSFRDRAYGYTF,TGTGCCAGCAGCTTCCGGGACAGGGCCTATGGCTACACCTTC
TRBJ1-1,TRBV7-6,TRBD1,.,CASSRDRTREAFF,TGTGCCAGCAGCCGGGACAGAACTCGTGAAGCTTTCTTT
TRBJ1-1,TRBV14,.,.,CASSQDMGGVEAFF,TGTGCCAGCAGCCAAGATATGGGAGGGGTTGAAGCTTTCTTT
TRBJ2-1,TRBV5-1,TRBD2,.,CASWTSGMGNEQFF,TGCGCCAGCTGGACTAGCGGGATGGGGAATGAGCAGTTCTTC
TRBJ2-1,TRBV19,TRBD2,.,CARPPWTSGGNEQFF,TGTGCCAGGCCGCCCTGGACTAGCGGAGGAAATGAGCAGTTCTTC
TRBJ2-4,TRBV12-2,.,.,CASRSPVRQGAAKNIQYF,TGTGCAAGTCGCTCCCCAGTTCGACAGGGGGCGGCCAAAAACATTCAGTACTTC
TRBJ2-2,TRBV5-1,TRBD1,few,CASSLGQGNTGELFF,TGCGCCAGCAGCTTAGGACAGGGGAACACCGGGGAGCTGTTTTTT
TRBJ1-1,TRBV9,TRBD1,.,CASSAQGASSEAFF,TGTGCCAGCAGCGCTCAGGGGGCTTCGTCTGAAGCTTTCTTT
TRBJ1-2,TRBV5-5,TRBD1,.,CASTPGTSGTAYGYTF,TGTGCCAGCACCCCAGGGACCTCCGGGACAGCTTATGGCTACACCTTC
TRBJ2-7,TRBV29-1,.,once,CSVVRTDSYEQYF,TGCAGCGTTGTGAGGACAGACTCCTACGAGCAGTACTTC
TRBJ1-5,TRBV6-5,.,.,CASSYSGRGLGQPQHF,TGTGCCAGCAGTTACTCAGGCAGGGGATTGGGTCAGCCCCAGCATTTT
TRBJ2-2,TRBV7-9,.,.,CASSLNSQGSPGELFF,TGTGCCAGCAGCTTAAACTCCCAGGGGTCTCCCGGGGAGCTGTTTTTT
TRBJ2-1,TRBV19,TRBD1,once,CASRDRTAYNEQFF,TGTGCCAGTAGGGACAGGACTGCCTACAATGAGCAGTTCTTC